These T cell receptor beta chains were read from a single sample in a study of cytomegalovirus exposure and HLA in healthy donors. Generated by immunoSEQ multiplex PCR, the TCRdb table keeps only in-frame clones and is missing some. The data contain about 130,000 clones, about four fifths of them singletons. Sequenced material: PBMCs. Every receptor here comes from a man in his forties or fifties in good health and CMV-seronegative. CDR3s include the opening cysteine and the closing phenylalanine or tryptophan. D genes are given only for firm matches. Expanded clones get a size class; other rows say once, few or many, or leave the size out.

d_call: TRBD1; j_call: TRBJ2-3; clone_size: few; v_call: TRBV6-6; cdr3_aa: CASRTQRGRADTQYF; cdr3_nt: TGTGCCAGCAGGACTCAAAGGGGGCGGGCAGATACGCAGTATTTT
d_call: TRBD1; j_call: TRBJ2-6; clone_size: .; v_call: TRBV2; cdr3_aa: CASLDRGRSLRSGANVLTF; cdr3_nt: TGTGCCAGCCTTGACAGGGGCCGATCCCTCCGCTCTGGGGCCAACGTCCTGACTTTC
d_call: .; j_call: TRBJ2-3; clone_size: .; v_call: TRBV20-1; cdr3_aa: CTPDTQYF; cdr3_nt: TGCACTCCAGATACGCAGTATTTT
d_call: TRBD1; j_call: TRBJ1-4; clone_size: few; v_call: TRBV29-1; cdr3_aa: CSAQQGAGEKLFF; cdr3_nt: TGCAGCGCCCAACAGGGGGCGGGTGAAAAACTGTTTTTT
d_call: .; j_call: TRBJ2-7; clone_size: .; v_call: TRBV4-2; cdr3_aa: CASSQDPHGAGDHEQYF; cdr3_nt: TGTGCCAGCAGCCAAGATCCCCACGGAGCAGGGGACCACGAGCAGTACTTC
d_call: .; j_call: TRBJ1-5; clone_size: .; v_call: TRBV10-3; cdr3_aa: CAISDTEGQPQHF; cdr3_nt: TGTGCCATCAGTGACACGGAGGGTCAGCCCCAGCATTTT
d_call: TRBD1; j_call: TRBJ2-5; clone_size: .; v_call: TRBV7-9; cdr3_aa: CASHSGTVNQETQYF; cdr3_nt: TGTGCCAGTCACTCCGGGACAGTAAACCAAGAGACCCAGTACTTC
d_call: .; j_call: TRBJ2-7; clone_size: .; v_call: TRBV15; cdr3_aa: CATSTGARYEQYF; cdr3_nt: TGTGCCACCAGCACAGGGGCACGCTACGAGCAGTACTTC
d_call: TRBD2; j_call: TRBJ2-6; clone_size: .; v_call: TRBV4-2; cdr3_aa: CASSQDPSGGLSGANVLTF; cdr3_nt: TGTGCCAGCAGCCAGGACCCTAGCGGGGGCCTCTCTGGGGCCAACGTCCTGACTTTC
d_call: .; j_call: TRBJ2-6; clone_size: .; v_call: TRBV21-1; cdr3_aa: CASSKAMGQERSGANVLTF; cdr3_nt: TGTGCCAGCAGCAAAGCCATGGGACAGGAGCGCTCTGGGGCCAACGTCCTGACTTTC
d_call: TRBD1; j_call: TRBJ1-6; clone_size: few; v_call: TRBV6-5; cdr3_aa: CASSYAAGGWRSPLHF; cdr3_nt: TGTGCCAGCAGTTACGCGGCAGGGGGCTGGAGATCACCCCTCCACTTT
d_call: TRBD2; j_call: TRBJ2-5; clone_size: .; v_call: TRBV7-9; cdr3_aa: CASSLLAGGGETQYF; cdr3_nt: TGTGCCAGCAGTCTACTAGCGGGGGGAGGAGAGACCCAGTACTTC
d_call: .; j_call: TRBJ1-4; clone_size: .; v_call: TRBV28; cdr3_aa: CASVSYATNEKLFF; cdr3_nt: TGTGCCAGCGTATCCTATGCAACTAATGAAAAACTGTTTTTT
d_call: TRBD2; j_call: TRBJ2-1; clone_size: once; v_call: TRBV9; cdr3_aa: CASSPDTSGGYNEQFF; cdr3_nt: TGTGCCAGCAGCCCTGATACTAGCGGGGGGTACAATGAGCAGTTCTTC
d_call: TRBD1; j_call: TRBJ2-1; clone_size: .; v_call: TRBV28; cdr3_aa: CASIGQGYEQFF; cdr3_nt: TGTGCCAGCATTGGACAGGGCTATGAGCAGTTCTTC
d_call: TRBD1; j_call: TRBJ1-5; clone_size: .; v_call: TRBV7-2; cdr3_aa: CASSRDRSQPQHF; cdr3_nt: TGTGCCAGCAGCCGGGACAGAAGTCAGCCCCAGCATTTT
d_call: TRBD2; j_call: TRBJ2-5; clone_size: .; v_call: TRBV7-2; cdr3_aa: CASSSTSGGAPMFETQYF; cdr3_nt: TGTGCCAGCAGCTCTACTAGCGGGGGGGCTCCCATGTTTGAGACCCAGTACTTC
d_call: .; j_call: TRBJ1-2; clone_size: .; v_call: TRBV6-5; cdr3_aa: CASTGTHGYTF; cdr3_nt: TGTGCCAGCACCGGGACACATGGCTACACCTTC